This T cell receptor (beta chain) was recorded in a study of T-cell reconstitution after alpha-beta-depleted transplantation in children. This sample's TCRbeta library carried unique molecular identifier barcodes. One entry per CDR3 protein, called by TCRdb with MiXCR from the PCR reads. Counted here are roughly 220,000 distinct CDR3 sequences, more than 7.5% occurring once; the ten biggest clones make up about 5%. The germline V gene has CDR1 DFQATT and CDR2 SNEGSKA (reference sequence). Trimming took off 4 bases at V and 4 bases at J, with 11 bases between the two ends. The length of the CDR3 is 13 residues.

The chain recombines TRBV20-1 with TRBJ2-1, with unresolved D. This TCR was sampled from a human donor who donated a stem cell graft to a child with SCID. The sample here was PBMCs from the stem cell graft donor, taken from the stem cell graft. The CDR3 protein is CSANSTSYNEQFF. The CDR3 DNA reads TGCAGTGCTAATTCTACCTCTTACAATGAGCAGTTCTTC.